Below, 12 T cell receptor beta chains from the same sample are listed, as sequenced in a study of response to subunit inactivated influenza vaccine. TCRdb redid the calling of the RT-PCR reads with MiXCR, one entry per CDR3 protein. The sample comprises 700,000 to 900,000 distinct CDR3 sequences, roughly 20% of which are singletons, and 10% rests with the top ten. The sample in question was PBMCs from blood, obtained approximately 5 days after vaccination. The source of these receptors is a man aged 45-65 years who received an inactivated influenza vaccine.

This clonotype was counted many times. The chain links TRBV12-3 or TRBV12-4 to TRBJ2-5; 8 positions match TRBD1. V was pared by 5 bases and J by 5 bases, with 10 bases of the junction left unmatched. This CDR3 contains 15 residues. The CDR3 bases are TGTGCCAGCAGTCCCCGCAGGGGGCTAGGGGAGACCCAGTACTTC. Its translation is CASSPRRGLGETQYF.

The chain is built from TRBV7-2 and TRBJ2-6; tentatively, D is TRBD1 (6 bases). This CDR3 has 16 amino acids. CDR1 and CDR2 from the germline V gene are SGHTA and FQGNSA. Trimming removed 5 bases at V and 8 bases at J, with 19 bases between. The CDR3 coding sequence is TGTGCCAGCAGCGCAGGCAGGGGACCCCTCTCCAACGTCCTGACTTTC. This gives the protein CASSAGRGPLSNVLTF.

This clonotype was found a few times. CDR3 protein: CASSLEVRDEQYF. DNA of the CDR3: TGTGCCAGCAGCTTAGAGGTCAGGGACGAGCAGTACTTC. V usage is TRBV7-9 and J usage is TRBJ2-7; D might be TRBD1 (5 bases). Germline lookup yields CDR1 SEHNR and CDR2 FQNEAQ (reference sequence). The germline V and J ends were trimmed by 1 base and 5 bases, with 9 bases remaining between them. This CDR3 is 13 amino acids long. The full variable domain, in which reference TRBV7-9 and TRBJ2-7 provide the parts outside the CDR3, is DTGVSQNPRHKITKRGQNVTFRCDPISEHNRLYWYRQTLGQGPEFLTYFQNEAQLEKSRLLSDRFSAERPKGSFSTLEIQRTEQGDSAMYLCASSLEVRDEQYFGPGTRLTVT.

This clonotype was observed a few times. The chain has TRBV7-2 and TRBJ1-1; TRBD1 matches 7 bases. Germline loops: CDR1 SGHTA, CDR2 FQGNSA. This CDR3 is built from 14 residues. The junction had 8 bases not matched to a gene; V was cut back by 5 bases and J by 5 bases. CDR3 nucleotide sequence: TGTGCCAGCAGCATACGACAGGGCCTGACTGAAGCTTTCTTT. This encodes CASSIRQGLTEAFF.

The chain links TRBV7-6 to TRBJ2-3; 10 bases match TRBD2. V trimming: 5 bases; J trimming: 4 bases; junction bases outside the gene matches: 9. In germline, CDR1 is SGHVS, CDR2 FNYEAQ. The CDR3 runs to 16 residues. The CDR3 coding sequence is TGTGCCAGCAGCACACGACTAGCGGGTTCGTCAGATACGCAGTATTTT. As protein: CASSTRLAGSSDTQYF.

CDR3 coding DNA: TGTGCCAGCAGCTTAGCGGACATTAGGCACAATGAGCAGTTCTTC. This sequence encodes CASSLADIRHNEQFF. The gene calls are TRBV7-2 and TRBJ2-1; tentative D call: TRBD1 (5 bases). Per the germline V gene, CDR1 is SGHTA and CDR2 is FQGNSA. The CDR3 has 15 amino acids. Trimming took off 0 bases at V and 5 bases at J, with 11 bases between the two ends.

V is TRBV27 and J is TRBJ1-5; 7 bases agree with TRBD1. The germline V gene encodes CDR1 MNHEY and CDR2 SMNVEV (reference sequence). V dropped 5 bases and J dropped 7; count of bases not matched to a gene: 8. This CDR3 contains 14 residues. CDR3 sequence reads: CASSQGVLGQPQHF. The CDR3 nucleotides read TGTGCCAGCAGTCAGGGGGTGTTAGGCCAGCCCCAGCATTTT.

This clonotype occurred many times. This chain connects TRBV20-1 to TRBJ1-5, with 8 bases that match TRBD1. This CDR3 has 15 amino acids. From germline, CDR1 is DFQATT and CDR2 SNEGSKA (reference sequence). Trimming took 5 bases from V and 1 from J; bases not matched to a gene: 7. The CDR3: CSAVDRGGSNQPQHF. The CDR3 DNA reads TGCAGTGCTGTAGACAGGGGCGGGAGCAATCAGCCCCAGCATTTT.

This clonotype was counted a few times. The genes are TRBV24-1 and TRBJ1-5; D ambiguous. Germline V gives CDR1 KGHDR, CDR2 SFDVKD. The CDR3 length is 13 residues. V lost 3 bases and J lost 7, with 9 bases in between. CDR3 loop: CATSDAAKQPQHF. The CDR3 coding sequence is TGTGCCACCAGTGATGCGGCTAAACAGCCCCAGCATTTT.

This clonotype has ten or more counts. The chain joins TRBV28 to TRBJ2-1; 7 bases line up with TRBD2. The germline V gene has CDR1 MDHEN and CDR2 SYDVKM. The CDR3 has 15 residues. Trimming took 4 bases from V and 0 from J; bases not matched to a gene: 3. CDR3 protein: CASSSLAGSYNEQFF. The CDR3 DNA reads TGTGCCAGCAGTTCGTTAGCGGGCTCCTACAATGAGCAGTTCTTC.

The chain is built from TRBV20-1 and TRBJ1-2; D perhaps matches TRBD1 (5 bases). The V end lost 5 bases, the J end lost 5 bases, and 18 bases lay between the germline ends. The CDR3 consists of 14 residues. Per germline, CDR1 DFQATT and CDR2 SNEGSKA (reference sequence). The CDR3 spells CSAHPRVGGYGYTF. The DNA for the CDR3 is TGCAGTGCTCATCCGAGGGTGGGGGGTTATGGCTACACCTTC.

This chain connects TRBV29-1 to TRBJ1-4; the D is unclear. In germline, CDR1 is SQVTM, CDR2 ANQGSEA. V lost 4 bases to trimming and J lost 7 bases, with 10 bases between them. The CDR3 runs 12 residues. CDR3 sequence (DNA): TGCAGCGTTGGATTACTGGGTGAAAAACTGTTTTTT. Amino acid sequence: CSVGLLGEKLFF.